This passage covers 17 T cell receptor beta chains from one sample sequenced in a study of blood T cell repertoires in COVID-19. The data were produced by immunoSEQ multiplex PCR, yet TCRdb's version contains in-frame clones alone and is incomplete. Of around 300,000 clones in the sample, 75% to 90% were seen once. Sequencing was carried out using peripheral blood. The receptor set was obtained from a man aged 50 to 60 with acute or convalescent COVID-19.

V is TRBV5-1 and J is TRBJ2-1; maybe TRBD1 (5 bases). V lost 1 base to trimming and J lost 3 bases, with 14 bases between them. The germline V gene encodes CDR1 SGHRS and CDR2 YFSETQ. The CDR3 runs to 16 residues. CDR3 bases: TGCGCCAGCAGCTTGTGGGGCTTTGAACTCTACAATGAGCAGTTCTTC. It encodes CASSLWGFELYNEQFF.

The rearrangement links TRBV19 to TRBJ1-6; D ambiguous. Looked up from germline, CDR1 is LNHDA and CDR2 is SQIVND (reference sequence). The length of the CDR3 is 16 residues. V lost 3 bases and J 0 bases, leaving 9 bases between the germline ends. The chain's CDR3 is CASSIQQSSYNSPLHF. The CDR3 region has the DNA TGTGCCAGTAGTATCCAACAGAGCTCCTATAATTCACCCCTCCACTTT.

The chain links TRBV11-2 to TRBJ2-2; D perhaps matches TRBD2 (6 bases). V lost 8 bases and J 8 bases, leaving 18 bases between the germline ends. The CDR3 loop spans 14 amino acids. Germline CDR1 SGHAT, CDR2 FQNNGV. The DNA of the CDR3 is TGTGCCAGCCCCAAGTCGGCGGGGAAAGGGGAGCTGTTTTTT. Its protein is CASPKSAGKGELFF.

This clone was detected once. The J gene is TRBJ1-1, the V gene TRBV2; D is ambiguous. The length of the CDR3 is 13 residues. CDR1 is SNHLY and CDR2 is FYNNEI in the germline V gene. With 3 bases removed from V and 11 bases from J, the gap between germline ends came to 16 bases. The CDR3 coding sequence is TGTGCCAGCAGTGATGAGGGTTTAGCAGTGGCTTTCTTT. It encodes CASSDEGLAVAFF. Drawing the rest from reference TRBV2 and TRBJ1-1, the complete variable domain is EPEVTQTPSHQVTQMGQEVILRCVPISNHLYFYWYRQILGQKVEFLVSFYNNEISEKSEIFDDQFSVERPDGSNFTLKIRSTKLEDSAMYFCASSDEGLAVAFFGQGTRLTVV.

This chain links TRBV9 with TRBJ2-7; no clear D gene. This CDR3 has 13 amino acids. Germline V gives CDR1 SGDLS, CDR2 YYNGEE. V lost 4 bases, J lost 6 bases, and 14 bases lay in between. CDR3 region: CASSSGPSTEQYF. CDR3 nucleotide sequence: TGTGCCAGCAGCTCTGGGCCATCCACCGAGCAGTACTTC.

This clone appeared a single time. J is TRBJ2-4 and V is TRBV4-1; D possibly corresponds to TRBD1 (7 bases). This CDR3 contains 16 residues. Between the trimmed V and J ends, which lost 0 bases and 1 base, there was a span of 10 bases. The V gene's germline CDR1 is MGHRA and CDR2 YSYEKL. The chain's CDR3 is CASSQDGGGAKNIQYF. The CDR3 DNA reads TGCGCCAGCAGCCAAGATGGAGGGGGCGCCAAAAACATTCAGTACTTC.

This clone has a single count. V and J are TRBV14 and TRBJ2-7; 9 nucleotides align to TRBD1. This CDR3 spans 14 amino acids. Unmatched junction bases numbered 7, after V lost 6 bases and J lost 4 bases. From germline, CDR1 is SGHDN and CDR2 FVKESK. This CDR3 reads CASRSGTGRYEQYF. CDR3 sequence (DNA): TGTGCCAGCAGGTCCGGGACAGGGCGTTACGAGCAGTACTTC. Drawing the rest from reference TRBV14 and TRBJ2-7, the complete variable domain is EAGVTQFPSHSVIEKGQTVTLRCDPISGHDNLYWYRRVMGKEIKFLLHFVKESKQDESGMPNNRFLAERTGGTYSTLKVQPAELEDSGVYFCASRSGTGRYEQYFGPGTRLTVT.

The chain couples TRBV6-5 to TRBJ2-1; TRBD2 agrees at 12 bases. After removal of 6 bases from V and 7 bases from J, the junction contained 7 bases not matched to a gene. The CDR3 totals 15 residues. Germline values: CDR1 MNHEY, CDR2 SVGAGI. The CDR3 region has the DNA TGTGCCAGCAGGCTAGCGGGGGGGCTCGGGAATGAGCAGTTCTTC. This gives the protein CASRLAGGLGNEQFF.

The chain employs TRBV5-1 and TRBJ1-2; the D is unclear. This CDR3 comprises 14 residues. The germline CDR1 and CDR2 sequences are SGHRS and YFSETQ. The V and J ends lost 1 base and 0 bases respectively, with 7 bases between them. Here the CDR3 reads CASSLFNSNYGYTF. In DNA, the CDR3 is TGCGCCAGCAGCTTGTTCAACTCTAACTATGGCTACACCTTC.

Note on this clone: Other DNA sequences of this sample code for an identical CDR3. This rearrangement joins TRBV3-1 (or the pseudogene TRBV3-2) to TRBJ1-3; tentatively, D is TRBD1 (5 bases). Germline V gene data show CDR1 as LGHDT and CDR2 as YNNKEL (reference sequence). The ends were cut back, 3 bases at V and 0 bases at J, with 6 bases in the middle. The CDR3 is 14 residues long. CDR3 bases: TGTGCCAGCAGCCAGGGGGGCTCTGGAAACACCATATATTTT. Amino acid sequence: CASSQGGSGNTIYF.

This chain links TRBV6-5 with TRBJ2-7, with 8 nucleotides matching TRBD1. Germline V gene lookup returns CDR1 MNHEY and CDR2 SVGAGI. The CDR3 extends over 14 amino acids. V was clipped by 7 bases and J by 3 bases; unmatched bases: 8. The CDR3 region has the DNA TGTGCCAGCAAACCGGGACAGGAGTTCTACGAGCAGTACTTC. Protein: CASKPGQEFYEQYF.

Details on this clone: The identical CDR3 is also encoded by other nucleotide sequences in the sample. The V gene is TRBV3-1 (or the pseudogene TRBV3-2), the J gene TRBJ1-5; 7 bases match TRBD1. Trimming at V came to 3 bases and at J to 5 bases, leaving 4 bases not matched to a gene. The CDR3 extends over 14 amino acids. Germline-derived CDR1 and CDR2 are LGHDT and YNNKEL (reference sequence). CDR3 nucleotides: TGTGCCAGCAGCCAGGGGCAGGGGGATCAGCCCCAGCATTTT. This gives the protein CASSQGQGDQPQHF.

The chain recombines TRBV7-8 with TRBJ1-5; unclear D gene. The V gene's germline CDR1 is SGHVS and CDR2 FQNEAQ. The CDR3 is made up of 15 amino acids. V lost 1 base to trimming and J lost 7 bases, with 14 bases between them. CDR3 sequence (DNA): TGTGCCAGCAGCTTAGTAGAGGGCAGAGGCCAGCCCCAGCATTTT. Translation: CASSLVEGRGQPQHF.

This clone has just a few counts. The CDR3 region is CASSQSAGGYTF. CDR3 sequence (DNA): TGCGCCAGCAGCCAAAGTGCAGGTGGCTACACCTTC. The chain has TRBV4-1 and TRBJ1-2; D unresolved. The CDR3 is 12 amino acids. In germline, CDR1 is MGHRA, CDR2 YSYEKL. V was shortened by 2 bases and J by 7 bases, with 8 bases between the two germline ends.

The chain recombines TRBV5-6 with TRBJ2-2, with D perhaps matching TRBD1 (6 bases). This CDR3 contains 17 residues. Germline CDR1 SGHDT, CDR2 YYEEEE. The germline V and J ends were trimmed by 3 bases and 3 bases, with 18 bases remaining between them. Here the CDR3 reads CASSSTGGSRDTGELFF. CDR3 DNA: TGTGCCAGCAGCTCGACAGGTGGTTCAAGGGACACCGGGGAGCTGTTTTTT. The whole variable domain, remainder taken from reference TRBV5-6 and TRBJ2-2, is DAGVTQSPTHLIKTRGQQVTLRCSPKSGHDTVSWYQQALGQGPQFIFQYYEEEERQRGNFPDRFSGHQFPNYSSELNVNALLLGDSALYLCASSSTGGSRDTGELFFGEGSRLTVL.

The chain uses TRBV2 and TRBJ1-2, with D possibly TRBD1 on 6 matching bases. From germline, CDR1 is SNHLY and CDR2 FYNNEI. V dropped 8 bases and J dropped 4 bases, with 14 bases sitting between them. The CDR3 runs 13 residues. Here the CDR3 DNA reads TGTGCCAGCGGAAACCGGGACACCTATGGCTACACCTTC. This sequence encodes CASGNRDTYGYTF.

As DNA, the CDR3 is TGTGCCAGCAGCTGGGCCCAAAGCGGATATGGCTACACCTTC. Translation gives CASSWAQSGYGYTF. The chain employs TRBV11-2 and TRBJ1-2, with D unclear. Germline CDR1 reads SGHAT; CDR2 reads FQNNGV. The CDR3 has 14 amino acids. V lost 4 bases to trimming and J lost 5 bases, with 14 bases between them.